This record covers a single TCR beta chain. These data are taken from a study of blood T cell repertoires in COVID-19. Background on the study: Samples taken during acute and convalescent COVID-19 were collected in the United States, Italy and Spain. PBMCs, B-cell-depleted T cells, or T cells were the source of the cDNA or gDNA that made up the material.

In the original workflow: By means of reference gene primer amplification, nucleated cell counts were estimated. Profiling relied on immunoSEQ multiplex PCR, and the TCRdb table lists in-frame clones only, not all of them. V, J and clone size are those of that table, while D and trimming were read from the DNA. The sample yields about 94,000 clones, roughly 80% seen once. The length of the CDR3 is 13 residues. Germline CDR1 reads SGHDN; CDR2 reads FVKESK. V was cut by 1 base and J by 4 bases, with 7 bases left in between. What was sequenced was peripheral blood. The chain is built from TRBV14 and TRBJ1-2; no clear D gene. This receptor was taken from a human donor in a cohort sampled during active COVID-19. The CDR3 DNA reads TGTGCCAGCAGCCAAGGGCCCAGCTATGGCTACACCTTC. Protein: CASSQGPSYGYTF.